The 2 T cell receptor beta chains listed next were all sequenced from one sample in a study of blood T cell repertoires in COVID-19. The data were produced by immunoSEQ multiplex PCR, yet TCRdb's version contains in-frame clones alone and is incomplete. Of about 360,000 clones listed, around nine tenths are singletons. The material sequenced was peripheral blood. The source of these receptors is a woman in her sixties or seventies with COVID-19, enrolled during active disease.

This chain uses TRBV15 with TRBJ2-6; 12 bases map to TRBD2. The CDR3 is made up of 19 amino acids. V lost 2 bases and J lost 0; bases outside the gene matches: 5. CDR1 and CDR2 (germline): LNHNV, YYDKDF (reference sequence). The DNA of the CDR3 is TGTGCCACCAGCAGACGTTGGACTAGCGGGACCTCTGGGGCCAACGTCCTGACTTTC. It is translated as CATSRRWTSGTSGANVLTF.

This clone was seen a handful of times. The gene calls are TRBV7-9 and TRBJ1-5; D unresolved. V was clipped by 1 base and J by 7 bases, with 5 bases between them. Germline values: CDR1 SEHNR, CDR2 FQNEAQ (reference sequence). This CDR3 contains 12 residues. CDR3 DNA: TGTGCCAGCAGCTTAGGCGAGCAGCCCCAGCATTTT. Translated, it gives CASSLGEQPQHF.